The present T cell receptor (beta chain) was sequenced within a study of beta chain features in type 1 diabetes. Study-level information: Patients were similar to healthy donors in age and gender (as well as in cell yields).

Reverse transcribing all isolated RNA meant expressed TCRB transcripts were sequenced. The data were produced by immunoSEQ multiplex PCR, yet TCRdb's version contains in-frame clones alone and is incomplete. The table includes about 900,000 clones, about a sixth detected once. This receptor was identified in a woman under 30 in good health. The sample taken for sequencing was naive CD4+ T cells from blood.

The CDR3 bases are TGTGCCAGTAGTCCCTCCCTCTACAATGAGCAGTTCTTC. Its protein product is CASSPSLYNEQFF. The V and J genes are TRBV19 and TRBJ2-1; D not resolved. Trimming shortened V by 5 bases and J by 3 bases, and 8 bases separated the two germline ends. Germline loops: CDR1 LNHDA, CDR2 SQIVND (reference sequence). There are 13 residues in the CDR3.